The 2 T cell receptor beta chains below all came from one sample that was sequenced in a study of blood T cell repertoires in COVID-19. Profiling relied on immunoSEQ multiplex PCR, and the TCRdb table lists in-frame clones only, not all of them. The data contain over 75,000 clones, less than 95% of them singletons. Sequenced sample: peripheral blood. The source of these receptors is a human donor with active COVID-19. The donor label of this sample is uncertain.

This chain links TRBV24-1 with TRBJ2-2, with TRBD2 matching over 7 bases. The V segment lost 5 bases and the J segment 4 bases; nucleotides outside the gene matches: 0. Per germline, CDR1 KGHDR and CDR2 SFDVKD. This CDR3 spans 13 amino acids. The CDR3 spells CATSGGGTGELFF. CDR3 bases: TGTGCCACCAGTGGGGGGGGCACCGGGGAGCTGTTTTTT.

The chain has TRBV10-3 and TRBJ2-3; 10 nucleotides match TRBD2. CDR1 is ENHRY, CDR2 SYGVKD, per germline. The CDR3 has 14 amino acids. V shed 8 bases and J 5 bases; nucleotides not matched to a gene: 7. The CDR3: CAIQRGGTRDTQYF. CDR3 bases: TGTGCCATCCAGCGGGGGGGCACAAGAGATACGCAGTATTTT.